Listed here are 23 T cell receptor beta chains from one sample, sequenced in a study of chemoradiotherapy in HPV16-positive cancers. Some clones are missing from TCRdb's copy, which holds only in-frame ones; the method was immunoSEQ multiplex PCR. The sample lists 5,500 to 7,000 clones, 83% occurring once. The specimen was tumor tissue, collected from a patient who underwent chemoradiotherapy. The receptor source for this set is a human donor with HPV-associated anogenital cancer.

The rearrangement links TRBV18 to TRBJ2-7; D gene uncertain. V lost 3 bases and J lost 3, with 18 bases in between. The germline gives CDR1 KGHSH, CDR2 LQKENI. This CDR3 region has 16 residues. CDR3 region: CASSPTLNSAYYEQYF. The DNA for the CDR3 is TGTGCCAGCTCACCGACCCTGAATTCAGCCTACTACGAGCAGTACTTC.

This chain connects TRBV7-3 to TRBJ2-1; D possibly corresponds to TRBD1 (6 bases). Germline V gene data show CDR1 as SGHTA and CDR2 as FQGTGA. This CDR3 spans 13 amino acids. The ends were cut back, 4 bases at V and 5 bases at J, with 9 bases in the middle. The CDR3 DNA is TGTGCCAGCAGCTCCGGACAGCACAATGAGCAGTTCTTC. It is translated as CASSSGQHNEQFF.

The chain employs TRBV19 and TRBJ1-1; the D is unclear. CDR3 length: 15 amino acids. From germline, CDR1 is LNHDA and CDR2 SQIVND (reference sequence). Deletions cut 6 bases from V and 5 bases from J, with 19 bases between. The CDR3 nucleotides read TGTGCCAGTAGCGTGTCAGCGGTCGGAGGGACTGAAGCTTTCTTT. Translated, it gives CASSVSAVGGTEAFF.

The rearrangement links TRBV7-9 to TRBJ1-2, with TRBD1 matching over 8 bases. Trimming removed 4 bases from V and 8 bases from J; junction bases left unmatched: 18. CDR1 SEHNR and CDR2 FQNEAQ come from the germline V gene (reference sequence). The CDR3 spans 17 residues. This CDR3 reads CASSSNFVTGAPLGYTF. The DNA for the CDR3 is TGTGCCAGCAGCTCCAACTTCGTGACAGGGGCCCCTCTAGGCTACACCTTC.

The chain joins TRBV30 to TRBJ1-2, with D possibly TRBD1 on 5 matching bases. Germline CDR1 and CDR2: GTSNPN and SVGIG (reference sequence). Trimming pared 0 bases from V and 8 bases from J, leaving 16 bases between. CDR3 length: 14 amino acids. CDR3 bases: TGTGCCTGGAGTGTACGGGAGGGGTCTCGCGGCTACACCTTC. This codes for CAWSVREGSRGYTF.

V gene TRBV7-2 combines with J gene TRBJ1-2; D might be TRBD1 (6 bases). This CDR3 has 16 residues. V was clipped by 4 bases and J by 2 bases, with 17 bases between them. Germline CDR1 reads SGHTA; CDR2 reads FQGNSA. DNA of the CDR3: TGTGCCAGCAGCTCCAAGAGCAGGGGACCCAACTATGGCTACACCTTC. Protein: CASSSKSRGPNYGYTF.

The rearrangement uses TRBV19 and TRBJ1-2; D is unclear. V lost 4 bases to trimming and J lost 8 bases, with 14 bases between them. CDR3 size: 13 residues. Germline V CDR1 and CDR2: LNHDA, SQIVND (reference sequence). The CDR3 loop reads CASSNGGPWGYTF. CDR3 in DNA: TGTGCCAGTAGTAATGGAGGTCCATGGGGCTACACCTTC.

This clone was counted once. The rearrangement joins TRBV14 to TRBJ2-3; TRBD1 aligns across 7 bases. The CDR3 length is 17 residues. Losses at the gene ends were 2 bases for V and 8 bases for J; bases not matched to a gene: 16. Germline CDR1 reads SGHDN; CDR2 reads FVKESK. The CDR3 bases are TGTGCCAGCAGCCAAAAGGCTGCCGGGACAGCATGGGGTACGCAGTATTTT. Its translation is CASSQKAAGTAWGTQYF.

The V gene is TRBV30, the J gene TRBJ1-1, with TRBD1 as a possible D gene (5 bases). The CDR3 contains 13 residues. Between the trimmed V and J ends, which lost 3 bases and 4 bases, there was a span of 12 bases. The V gene's germline CDR1 is GTSNPN and CDR2 SVGIG (reference sequence). In DNA, the CDR3 is TGTGCCTGGAGCGGGGGGTTCGGCACTGAAGCTTTCTTT. Its protein is CAWSGGFGTEAFF.

The V and J genes are TRBV30 and TRBJ2-1; TRBD2 matches at 8 bases. V gave up 2 bases and J gave up 8 bases; unmatched junction bases: 11. The CDR3 runs 15 residues. Germline assignment: CDR1 GTSNPN and CDR2 SVGIG (reference sequence). CDR3 nucleotide sequence: TGTGCCTGGAGTTATGGGACTAGTTACGGCGATGAGCAGTTCTTC. It encodes CAWSYGTSYGDEQFF. The whole variable domain, filled in from reference TRBV30 and TRBJ2-1, reads SQTIHQWPATLVQPVGSPLSLECTVEGTSNPNLYWYRQAAGRGLQLLFYSVGIGQISSEVPQNLSASRPQDRQFILSSKKLLLSDSGFYLCAWSYGTSYGDEQFFGPGTRLTVL.

This rearrangement joins TRBV5-5 to TRBJ2-3, with 14 bases identical to TRBD2. The CDR3 sequence is 16 residues long. The germline gives CDR1 SGHKS, CDR2 YYEKEE (reference sequence). V was pared by 4 bases and J by 4 bases, with 5 bases of the junction left unmatched. The CDR3 DNA sequence: TGTGCCAGCAGCCAGGGGACTAGCGGGAGCGCAGATACGCAGTATTTT. Its translation: CASSQGTSGSADTQYF. The full variable domain, its missing parts supplied by reference TRBV5-5 and TRBJ2-3, is DAGVTQSPTHLIKTRGQQVTLRCSPISGHKSVSWYQQVLGQGPQFIFQYYEKEERGRGNFPDRFSARQFPNYSSELNVNALLLGDSALYLCASSQGTSGSADTQYFGPGTRLTVL.

The CDR3 protein is CASIGQSYYGYTF. CDR3 in DNA: TGTGCCAGCATCGGACAGTCCTACTATGGCTACACCTTC. The V gene is TRBV28, the J gene TRBJ1-2; TRBD1 is a possible D gene (6 bases). V was shortened by 7 bases and J by 3 bases, with 12 bases between the two germline ends. This CDR3 has 13 residues. Germline CDR1 is MDHEN and CDR2 is SYDVKM.

V usage is TRBV5-1 and J usage is TRBJ2-2; possible D gene TRBD1, 6 bases. V lost 2 bases and J 5 bases, leaving 10 bases between the germline ends. The CDR3 has 14 amino acids. CDR1 and CDR2 (germline): SGHRS, YFSETQ. The CDR3 loop reads CASSLDRLTGELFF. CDR3 coding DNA: TGCGCCAGCAGCTTAGACAGGTTGACCGGGGAGCTGTTTTTT.

The chain links TRBV7-6 to TRBJ2-2; unclear D gene. This CDR3 has 14 residues. V was cut by 1 base and J by 2 bases, with 5 bases left in between. Germline assignment: CDR1 SGHVS and CDR2 FNYEAQ. CDR3 DNA: TGTGCCAGCAGCTTAGAACGTAACACCGGGGAGCTGTTTTTT. This translates into CASSLERNTGELFF.

This clone was counted a single time. The J gene is TRBJ2-1, the V gene TRBV27; 12 bases align to TRBD2. The CDR3 is made up of 15 amino acids. V shed 3 bases, J shed 4 bases, and the junction held 1 base outside the gene matches. The germline gives CDR1 MNHEY, CDR2 SMNVEV (reference sequence). This CDR3 reads CASSLTSGGYNEQFF. The CDR3 DNA is TGTGCCAGCAGTTTGACTAGCGGGGGTTACAATGAGCAGTTCTTC.

V usage is TRBV6-1 and J usage is TRBJ2-1; D gene unclear. Germline CDR1 and CDR2: MNHNS and SASEGT. V lost 4 bases and J 7 bases, leaving 8 bases between the germline ends. The CDR3 has 12 residues. CDR3 sequence: CASSAYRNEQFF. As DNA, the CDR3 is TGTGCCAGCAGTGCATACCGTAATGAGCAGTTCTTC.

The chain links TRBV5-1 to TRBJ1-4; D gene uncertain. Germline V gene sequence: CDR1 SGHRS, CDR2 YFSETQ. The V and J ends lost 4 bases and 8 bases respectively, with 15 bases between them. The CDR3 loop spans 14 amino acids. The CDR3 nucleotides read TGCGCCAGCAGCCTGGACGGAGGTCTGGAAAAACTGTTTTTT. Amino acids: CASSLDGGLEKLFF.

The chain is built from TRBV11-2 and TRBJ1-2; TRBD1 agrees at 7 bases. V shed 0 bases, J shed 4 bases, and the junction held 5 bases outside the gene matches. Per the germline V gene, CDR1 is SGHAT and CDR2 is FQNNGV. The length of the CDR3 is 15 residues. The CDR3 coding sequence is TGTGCCAGCAGCTTAGACCTTTCAGGGGGCTATGGCTACACCTTC. Its translation is CASSLDLSGGYGYTF.

This clone was observed a handful of times. The rearrangement links TRBV7-8 to TRBJ2-1; D is uncertain. V gave up 0 bases and J gave up 9 bases, with 15 bases separating them. The CDR3 is 15 residues long. CDR1 and CDR2 from the germline V gene are SGHVS and FQNEAQ. The CDR3 bases are TGTGCCAGCAGCTTAGCAGGGTTGCTTTGGATTGAGCAGTTCTTC. Protein: CASSLAGLLWIEQFF.

This CDR3 is CASSRGRAGGAEAFF. The CDR3 DNA reads TGTGCCAGCTCCCGTGGAAGAGCGGGGGGGGCTGAAGCTTTCTTT. This chain connects TRBV18 to TRBJ1-1; maybe TRBD1 (5 bases). This CDR3 spans 15 amino acids. The V gene lost 6 bases and the J gene lost 6 bases, with 20 bases spanning the gap. Germline CDR1 is KGHSH and CDR2 is LQKENI.

V and J are TRBV30 and TRBJ2-7; D may be TRBD1 (6 bases). Per the germline V gene, CDR1 is GTSNPN and CDR2 is SVGIG (reference sequence). There are 11 residues in the CDR3. Trimming removed 4 bases at V and 4 bases at J, with 8 bases between. CDR3: CAWTGAYEQYF. CDR3 nucleotides: TGTGCCTGGACAGGGGCGTACGAGCAGTACTTC.

The chain is built from TRBV28 and TRBJ1-1; a possible D gene is TRBD1 (5 bases). The CDR3 is 13 amino acids. Looked up from germline, CDR1 is MDHEN and CDR2 is SYDVKM. Trimming removed 5 bases at V and 8 bases at J, with 15 bases between. CDR3 nucleotide sequence: TGTGCCAGCAGTCCGGGGACGGTACGCGAAGCTTTCTTT. This codes for CASSPGTVREAFF.

The chain's CDR3 is CASSLTGPAYNEQFF. The CDR3 bases are TGTGCCAGCAGCTTAACGGGGCCCGCCTACAATGAGCAGTTCTTC. The chain combines TRBV5-8 with TRBJ2-1; D possibly uses TRBD1 or TRBD2 (5 bases each). The CDR3 runs to 15 residues. CDR1 and CDR2 (germline): SGHTS, YDEGEE. With 2 bases removed from V and 2 bases from J, the gap between germline ends came to 11 bases.